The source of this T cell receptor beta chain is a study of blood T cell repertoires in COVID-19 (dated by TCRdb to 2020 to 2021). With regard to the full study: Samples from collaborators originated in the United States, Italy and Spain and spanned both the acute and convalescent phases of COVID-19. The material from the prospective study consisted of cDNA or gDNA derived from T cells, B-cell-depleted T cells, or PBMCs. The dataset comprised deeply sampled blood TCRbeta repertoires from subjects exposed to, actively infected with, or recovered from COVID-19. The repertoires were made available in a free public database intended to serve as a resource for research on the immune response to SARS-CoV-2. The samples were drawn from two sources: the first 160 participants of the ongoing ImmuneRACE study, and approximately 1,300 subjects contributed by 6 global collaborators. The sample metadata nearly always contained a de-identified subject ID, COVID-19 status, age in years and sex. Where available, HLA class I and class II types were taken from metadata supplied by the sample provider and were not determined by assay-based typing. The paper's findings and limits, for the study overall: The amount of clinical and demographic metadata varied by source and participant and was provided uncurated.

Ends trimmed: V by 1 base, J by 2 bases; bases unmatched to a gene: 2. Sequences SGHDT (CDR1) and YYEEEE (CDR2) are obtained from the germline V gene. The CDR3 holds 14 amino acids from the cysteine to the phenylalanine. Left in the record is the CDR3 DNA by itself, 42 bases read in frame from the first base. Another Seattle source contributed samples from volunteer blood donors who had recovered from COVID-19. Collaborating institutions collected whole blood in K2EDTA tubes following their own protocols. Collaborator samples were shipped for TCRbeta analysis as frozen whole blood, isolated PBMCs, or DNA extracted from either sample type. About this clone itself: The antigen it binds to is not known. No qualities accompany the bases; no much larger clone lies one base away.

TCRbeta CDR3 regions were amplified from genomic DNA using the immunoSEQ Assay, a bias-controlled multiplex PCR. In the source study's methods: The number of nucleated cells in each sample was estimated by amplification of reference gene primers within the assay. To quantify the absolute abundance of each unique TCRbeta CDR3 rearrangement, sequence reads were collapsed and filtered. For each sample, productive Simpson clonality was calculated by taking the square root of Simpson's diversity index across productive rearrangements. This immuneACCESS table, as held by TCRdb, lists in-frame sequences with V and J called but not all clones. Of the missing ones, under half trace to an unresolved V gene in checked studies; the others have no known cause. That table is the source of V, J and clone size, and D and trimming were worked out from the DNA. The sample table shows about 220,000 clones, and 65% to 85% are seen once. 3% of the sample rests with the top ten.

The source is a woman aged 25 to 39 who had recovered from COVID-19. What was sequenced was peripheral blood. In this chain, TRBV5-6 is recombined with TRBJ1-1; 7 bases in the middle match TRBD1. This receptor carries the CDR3 CASSLTGVNTEAFF. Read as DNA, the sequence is TGTGCCAGCAGCTTGACAGGGGTTAACACTGAAGCTTTCTTT.